The 24 T cell receptor beta chains below all came from one sample that was sequenced in a study of CDR3 diversity in severe acne (dated by TCRdb to the late 2010s). Libraries came from PCR. The run used an Illumina HiSeq 2000. TCRdb trimmed the raw reads at Q25, called clones with MiXCR and kept productive beta chains. Every distinct CDR3 protein forms one entry, paired with its most common genes and DNA. This sample comprises some 85,000 distinct CDR3 sequences, around 50% of them detected only once. Around 10% of the sample goes to the ten largest clones. Sequenced material: blood. The receptors shown here come from a male donor with severe acne vulgaris.

This clonotype ranks as medium-sized. The genes are TRBV6-4 and TRBJ2-1, with D uncertain. The length of the CDR3 is 13 residues. Germline V gives CDR1 MRHNA, CDR2 SNTAGT. The ends were cut back, 3 bases at V and 8 bases at J, with 11 bases in the middle. The CDR3 protein is CASSDSDPHEQFF. CDR3 nucleotides: TGTGCCAGCAGTGATTCCGATCCGCATGAGCAGTTCTTC.

By its share, this clonotype is medium-sized. The chain couples TRBV5-1 to TRBJ2-7; 7 bases are shared with TRBD1. Per the germline V gene, CDR1 is SGHRS and CDR2 is YFSETQ. This CDR3 comprises 14 residues. J lost 0 bases, V lost 4 bases, and 4 bases had no gene match. The CDR3 loop reads CASSPGQASYEQYF. CDR3 in DNA: TGCGCCAGCAGCCCCGGACAGGCCTCCTACGAGCAGTACTTC.

As to this clonotype: A much larger clone differs by one base, so this may be a read error. The rearrangement uses TRBV2 and TRBJ2-7; 7 bases map to TRBD2. The J segment lost 0 bases and the V segment lost 6 bases, leaving 8 bases of the junction unmatched. The germline V gene has CDR1 SNHLY and CDR2 FYNNEI. This CDR3 region has 15 residues. The CDR3 is CASSRASGSSYEQYV. The CDR3 DNA sequence: TGTGCCAGCAGCCGAGCTAGCGGAAGCTCCTACGAGCAGTACGTC.

Comment on this clonotype: Just one base apart from a much larger clone, this may be a read error. The chain couples TRBV19 to TRBJ2-7, with D perhaps matching TRBD1 or TRBD2 (5 bases each). The V end lost 10 bases, the J end lost 2 bases, and 24 bases lay between the germline ends. This CDR3 has 16 amino acids. CDR1 is LNHDA, CDR2 SQIVND, per germline (reference sequence). CDR3 region: CAIVRFFRGHPYEQYF. The CDR3 region has the DNA TGTGCCATCGTTCGGTTTTTCCGGGGCCATCCCTACGAGCAGTACTTC.

The table lists this clonotype with a few counts. The chain employs TRBV10-1 and TRBJ1-2, with D tentatively TRBD1 (6 bases). In germline, CDR1 is WNHNN, CDR2 SYGVQD (reference sequence). This CDR3 contains 13 residues. The germline V and J ends were trimmed by 6 bases and 4 bases, with 12 bases remaining between them. This CDR3 is CASSPTGTYGYTF. CDR3 coding DNA: TGCGCCAGCAGCCCAACAGGGACCTATGGCTACACCTTC.

The chain joins TRBV25-1 to TRBJ2-6; maybe TRBD1 (6 bases). V was pared by 8 bases and J by 4 bases, with 21 bases between. CDR3 length equals 17 residues. Germline assignment: CDR1 MGHDK and CDR2 SYGVNS. CDR3 in DNA: TGTGCCAGCGGACCGTCAGGGGTCCTAACCGGGGCCAACGTCCTGACTTTC. This codes for CASGPSGVLTGANVLTF.

The CDR3 coding sequence is TGTGCCAGCAGCGCTTCCCCTAGGAATGAGCAGTTCTTC. Translation gives CASSASPRNEQFF. This sequence joins TRBV9 and TRBJ2-1; D unclear. There are 13 residues in the CDR3. Trimming took off 3 bases at V and 7 bases at J, with 11 bases between the two ends. The germline V gene has CDR1 SGDLS and CDR2 YYNGEE.

This rearrangement joins TRBV6-1 to TRBJ2-7; 9 nucleotides align to TRBD2. CDR3 length: 18 amino acids. Trimming took 1 base from V and 0 from J; bases not matched to a gene: 10. Looked up from germline, CDR1 is MNHNS and CDR2 is SASEGT. CDR3 nucleotide sequence: TGTGCCAGCAGTGAAGGGCTAGCGGGGTCAATAAGCTCCTACGAGCAGTACGTC. Protein sequence: CASSEGLAGSISSYEQYV.

This clonotype was seen many times. This chain connects TRBV29-1 to TRBJ2-2; 8 bases are shared with TRBD1. Germline CDR1 and CDR2: SQVTM and ANQGSEA. This CDR3 has 15 residues. The ends lost 7 bases at V and 1 base at J; junction bases unmatched: 8. The chain's CDR3 is CSASPGQENTGELFF. CDR3 nucleotides: TGCAGCGCATCTCCGGGACAGGAGAACACCGGGGAGCTGTTTTTT.

As regards this clonotype: Given a much more abundant clone one base away, this may be a read error. The chain joins TRBV20-1 to TRBJ1-4; D is unresolved. This CDR3 comprises 14 residues. Germline V gives CDR1 DFQATT, CDR2 SNEGSKA (reference sequence). CDR3 DNA sequence: TGCAGTGCTCACACCCCCCGAAGAATAGAAAAACTGCTTTTT. Residues: CSAHTPRRIEKLLF.

The sample holds one count of this clonotype. The chain carries TRBV5-6 and TRBJ2-7, with 8 nucleotides matching TRBD1. Germline V gene data show CDR1 as SGHDT and CDR2 as YYEEEE. The ends lost 4 bases at V and 0 bases at J; junction bases unmatched: 6. This CDR3 is 15 amino acids long. CDR3 residues: CASSRTGISSYEQYF. The CDR3 DNA sequence: TGTGCCAGCAGCAGGACAGGGATTAGCTCCTACGAGCAGTACTTC.

This clonotype was counted at least ten times. The chain uses TRBV5-8 and TRBJ2-3; 8 bases agree with TRBD2. The germline CDR1 and CDR2 sequences are SGHTS and YDEGEE. The CDR3 is made up of 14 amino acids. V trimming: 4 bases; J trimming: 6 bases; junction bases outside the gene matches: 7. CDR3: CASSLRTSPDTQYF. The DNA for the CDR3 is TGTGCCAGCAGCCTACGGACTAGCCCGGATACGCAGTATTTT.

The chain combines TRBV10-3 with TRBJ2-7; possible D gene TRBD2, 5 bases. CDR3 size: 13 residues. Germline V gene sequence: CDR1 ENHRY, CDR2 SYGVKD. V lost 4 bases and J lost 2, with 9 bases in between. CDR3 in amino acids: CAISASGTYEQYF. CDR3 DNA sequence: TGTGCCATCAGTGCCTCCGGGACCTACGAGCAGTACTTC.

This clonotype has more than one count but fewer than ten. J is TRBJ2-3 and V is TRBV7-8; 8 bases are a match to TRBD1. The germline V gene has CDR1 SGHVS and CDR2 FQNEAQ. The junction had 5 bases not matched to a gene; V was cut back by 3 bases and J by 3 bases. The CDR3 is made up of 15 amino acids. As DNA, the CDR3 is TGTGCCAGCAGCTTTACAGGGGGGCGAACAGATACGCAGTATTTT. This translates into CASSFTGGRTDTQYF.

At least ten counts were recorded for this clonotype. In nucleotides, the CDR3 is TGTGCCACCAGCAGGGGTCAAGGGGCCTCCTACAATGAGCAGTTCTTC. Protein product: CATSRGQGASYNEQFF. This chain uses TRBV15 with TRBJ2-1; weak D call: TRBD1 (5 bases). The CDR3 contains 16 residues. The V gene's germline CDR1 is LNHNV and CDR2 YYDKDF (reference sequence). Trimming removed 3 bases at V and 0 bases at J, with 12 bases between.

The rearrangement joins TRBV14 to TRBJ2-5; D unclear. CDR1 is SGHDN and CDR2 is FVKESK in the germline V gene. Between the trimmed V and J ends, which lost 1 base and 2 bases, there was a span of 14 bases. CDR3 length: 16 amino acids. The CDR3 loop reads CASSQGDRSRQETQYF. As DNA, the CDR3 is TGTGCCAGCAGCCAAGGCGATAGATCGAGGCAAGAGACCCAGTACTTC.

The chain is built from TRBV10-2 and TRBJ1-5; maybe TRBD1 (5 bases). From germline, CDR1 is WSHSY and CDR2 SAAADI. The CDR3 consists of 15 residues. Trimming stripped 6 bases from V and 3 bases from J, with 15 bases between. The CDR3 nucleotides read TGCGCCAGCAGGGAGCAGTGGGGGTTCAATCAGCCCCAGCATTTT. Its protein product is CASREQWGFNQPQHF.

This clonotype was counted between two and nine times. The junction departs from germline at one end; a sequencing error may be responsible. The chain employs TRBV18 and TRBJ2-2, with TRBD2 as a possible D gene (5 bases). The CDR3 loop spans 14 amino acids. Looked up from germline, CDR1 is KGHSH and CDR2 is LQKENI. In DNA form, the CDR3 reads TGTGCCGGCTCACCTCGGACGAACACCGGGGAGCTGTTCTTT. It codes for CAGSPRTNTGELFF.

About this clonotype: This clone may be a read error of a much larger clone one base away. The conserved closing phenylalanine or tryptophan is absent in this CDR3, likely reflecting a read error. The chain is built from TRBV9 and TRBJ1-3; D not certain. Germline assignment: CDR1 SGDLS and CDR2 YYNGEE. V was clipped by 3 bases and J by 8 bases, with 15 bases between them. The CDR3 consists of 14 residues. DNA for the CDR3: TGTGCCAGCAGCGACTCAGTAGAGCAGGACACCATATATTCT. Translating it yields CASSDSVEQDTIYS.

The rearrangement uses TRBV25-1 and TRBJ1-1; tentative D call: TRBD1 (6 bases). V was shortened by 5 bases and J by 3 bases, with 13 bases between the two germline ends. Germline V gene lookup returns CDR1 MGHDK and CDR2 SYGVNS. The CDR3 contains 14 residues. Here the CDR3 reads CASSLQTGYTEAFF. The CDR3 DNA sequence: TGTGCCAGCAGTTTACAAACAGGGTACACTGAAGCTTTCTTT.

This sequence joins TRBV9 and TRBJ1-2, with 7 bases lining up with TRBD1. V dropped 4 bases and J dropped 6; count of bases not matched to a gene: 12. This CDR3 comprises 15 residues. CDR1 SGDLS and CDR2 YYNGEE come from the germline V gene. DNA of the CDR3: TGTGCCAGCAGCCTAACAGGGGAATCACTGGATGGCTACACCTTC. Residues: CASSLTGESLDGYTF. The entire variable domain, with the rest obtained from reference TRBV9 and TRBJ1-2, is as follows: DSGVTQTPKHLITATGQRVTLRCSPRSGDLSVYWYQQSLDQGLQFLIQYYNGEERAKGNILERFSAQQFPDLHSELNLSSLELGDSALYFCASSLTGESLDGYTFGSGTRLTVV.

This clonotype has a count of ten or more. The chain has TRBV27 and TRBJ1-4, with D tentatively TRBD1 (5 bases). Germline values: CDR1 MNHEY, CDR2 SMNVEV (reference sequence). The length of the CDR3 is 16 residues. The CDR3 DNA sequence: TGTGATGGGGCGCGATGTTTCATGCGAACTAATGAAAAACTGTTTTTT. Amino acids: CDGARCFMRTNEKLFF.

The J gene is TRBJ1-1, the V gene TRBV6-6, with D possibly matching TRBD1 (5 bases). Trimming left V 1 base short and J 7 bases short, with 10 bases between. This CDR3 comprises 13 residues. CDR1 is MNHNY, CDR2 SVGAGI, per germline (reference sequence). CDR3 DNA: TGTGCCAGCAGTTACTGGGGGACTGATGAAGCTTTCTTT. This gives the protein CASSYWGTDEAFF.

V gene TRBV19 combines with J gene TRBJ1-5; D is uncertain. Trimming removed 8 bases at V and 2 bases at J, with 13 bases between. The CDR3 loop spans 14 amino acids. Germline loops: CDR1 LNHDA, CDR2 SQIVND (reference sequence). The CDR3 loop reads CASDPTFRNQPQHF. The CDR3 nucleotides are TGTGCCAGTGATCCGACATTTCGCAATCAGCCCCAGCATTTT.